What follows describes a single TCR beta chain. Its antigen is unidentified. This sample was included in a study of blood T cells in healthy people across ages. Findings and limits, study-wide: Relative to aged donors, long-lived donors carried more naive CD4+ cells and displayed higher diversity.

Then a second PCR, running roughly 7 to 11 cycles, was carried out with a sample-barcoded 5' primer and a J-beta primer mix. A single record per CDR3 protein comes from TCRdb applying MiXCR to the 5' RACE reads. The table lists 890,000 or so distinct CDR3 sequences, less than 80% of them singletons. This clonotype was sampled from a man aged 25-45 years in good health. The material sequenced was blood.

CDR3 coding DNA: TGTGCCAGCAGTCTCCCGACAGGGGGCCCCTATGGCTACACCTTC. Its translation: CASSLPTGGPYGYTF. This chain uses TRBV28 with TRBJ1-2, with 10 bases fitting TRBD1. V shed 5 bases, J shed 4 bases, and the junction held 7 bases outside the gene matches. Germline V gene sequence: CDR1 MDHEN, CDR2 SYDVKM. The CDR3 sequence is 15 residues long.